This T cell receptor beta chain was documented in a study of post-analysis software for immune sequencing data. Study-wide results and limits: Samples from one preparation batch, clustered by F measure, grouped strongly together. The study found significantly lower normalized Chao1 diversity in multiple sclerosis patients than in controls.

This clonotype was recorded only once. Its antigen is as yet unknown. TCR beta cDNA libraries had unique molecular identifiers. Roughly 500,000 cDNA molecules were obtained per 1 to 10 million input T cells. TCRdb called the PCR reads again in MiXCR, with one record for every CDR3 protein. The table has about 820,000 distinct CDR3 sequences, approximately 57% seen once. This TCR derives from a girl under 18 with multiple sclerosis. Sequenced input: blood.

CDR3 sequence reads: CASSLAGGPSKNIQYF. CDR3 DNA sequence: TGTGCCAGCAGTTTAGCGGGAGGGCCGAGCAAAAACATTCAGTACTTC. This chain joins TRBV6-6 and TRBJ2-4; the match to TRBD2 covers 11 bases. The CDR3 length is 16 residues. V lost 4 bases, J lost 3 bases, and 5 bases stayed unmatched. Germline CDR1 MNHNY, CDR2 SVGAGI (reference sequence).